This entry features one T cell receptor (beta chain) sequence. Its specificity is not known. TCRdb independently ran MiXCR on the 5' RACE reads; one entry per CDR3 protein. The top ten clones hold 1.6% of a sample with approximately 680,000 distinct CDR3 sequences, 7.1% of them seen once. This record belongs to a study of identical twins. Findings of the study overall: Those out-of-frame alpha sequences shared by twins showed an excess of low generation probability.

The CDR3 consists of 12 residues. Trimming took off 8 bases at V and 5 bases at J, with 13 bases between the two ends. These data also formed part of another study, on yellow fever vaccine responses in identical twins.

Sequencing was carried out using PBMCs. The chain is built from TRBV12-3 or TRBV12-4 and TRBJ2-7; a possible D gene is TRBD2 (6 bases). The origin of this receptor is a young woman in good health. CDR3 protein: CASLNGGNEQYV. CDR3 in DNA: TGTGCCAGCCTTAATGGGGGGAACGAGCAGTACGTC.